This TCR beta chain was captured in a study of blood T cell repertoires in COVID-19. Study background: Whether acute or convalescent, the COVID-19 samples came from the United States, Italy and Spain.

TCRdb's copy holds only in-frame clones and misses some; the assay was immunoSEQ multiplex PCR. The sample includes roughly 220,000 clones, 88% seen only once; the top ten take 2.5% to 3%. Study members were between roughly 18 and 100 years old and lived in 25 or so US regions. Germline V gives CDR1 MNHNS, CDR2 SASEGT. Losses at the gene ends were 4 bases for V and 2 bases for J; bases not matched to a gene: 18. This CDR3 region has 19 residues. The chain carries TRBV6-1 and TRBJ2-3, with 7 bases aligning to TRBD1. This receptor was obtained from a woman aged 25 to 39 who had recovered from COVID-19. The sequenced sample consisted of PBMCs or T cells enriched from blood (not recorded which). The DNA for the CDR3 is TGTGCCAGCAGTGGGCCAGCTATCGACAGGGTGGACCCCACAGATACGCAGTATTTT. Translating gives CASSGPAIDRVDPTDTQYF.